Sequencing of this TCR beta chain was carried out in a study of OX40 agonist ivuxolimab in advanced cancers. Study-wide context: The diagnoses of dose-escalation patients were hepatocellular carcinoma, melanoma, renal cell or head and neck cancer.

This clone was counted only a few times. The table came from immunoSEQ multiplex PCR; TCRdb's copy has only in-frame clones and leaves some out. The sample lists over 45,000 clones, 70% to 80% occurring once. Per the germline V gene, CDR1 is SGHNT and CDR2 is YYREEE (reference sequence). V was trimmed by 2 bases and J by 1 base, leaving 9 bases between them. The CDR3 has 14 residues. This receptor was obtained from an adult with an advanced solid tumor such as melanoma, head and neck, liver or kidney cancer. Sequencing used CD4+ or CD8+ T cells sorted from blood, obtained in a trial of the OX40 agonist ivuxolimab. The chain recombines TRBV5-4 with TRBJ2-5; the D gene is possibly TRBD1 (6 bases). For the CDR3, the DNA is TGTGCCAGCAGCTTAACAGGGTCCCAAGAGACCCAGTACTTC. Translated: CASSLTGSQETQYF.